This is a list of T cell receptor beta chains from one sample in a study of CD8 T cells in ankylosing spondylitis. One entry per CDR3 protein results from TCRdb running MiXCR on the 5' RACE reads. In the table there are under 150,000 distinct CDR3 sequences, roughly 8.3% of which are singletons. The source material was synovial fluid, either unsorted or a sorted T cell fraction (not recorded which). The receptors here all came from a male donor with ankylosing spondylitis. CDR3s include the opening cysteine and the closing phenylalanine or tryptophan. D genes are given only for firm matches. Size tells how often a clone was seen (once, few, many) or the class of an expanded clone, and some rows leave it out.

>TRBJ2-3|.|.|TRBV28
TGTGCCAGCAGTTCCAACCGGGCAGGCTATCCAGATACGCAGTATTTT
CASSSNRAGYPDTQYF
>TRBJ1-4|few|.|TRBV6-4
TGTGCCAGCAGTGACGCCGACTGTGCAACTAATGAAAAACTGTTTTTT
CASSDADCATNEKLFF
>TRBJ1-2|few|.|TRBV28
TGTGCCAGCAGTTTGTTCGGGGGTCGTGGCTACACCTTC
CASSLFGGRGYTF
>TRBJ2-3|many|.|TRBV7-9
TGTGCCAGCAGCTTTGGGGCTGGACACTACACAGATACGCAGTATTTT
CASSFGAGHYTDTQYF
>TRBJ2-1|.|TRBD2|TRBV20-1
TGCTGTTTCAAGGGGCGTAGGCTAGCGGGATTCTACAATGAGCAGTTCTTC
CCFKGRRLAGFYNEQFF
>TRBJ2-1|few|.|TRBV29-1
TGCAGCGTTGGGACGTTAAGGAATGAGCAGTTCTTC
CSVGTLRNEQFF
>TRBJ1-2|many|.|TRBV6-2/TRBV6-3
TGTGCCAGCAGTTATACGGACGGAAGATATGGCTACACCTTC
CASSYTDGRYGYTF
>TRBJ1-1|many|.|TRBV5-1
TGCGCCAGCAGACTGGAGGGGGGGGCCGGGAACACTGAAGCTTTCTTT
CASRLEGGAGNTEAFF
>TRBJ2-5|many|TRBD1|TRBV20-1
TGCAGTGCTAGAAAACCGAGGACAGGCGTGTACCGCCAAGAGACCCAGTACTTC
CSARKPRTGVYRQETQYF
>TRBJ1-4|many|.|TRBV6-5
TGTGCCAGCAGTTACTCGAATCCCACTAATGAAAAACTGTTTTTT
CASSYSNPTNEKLFF
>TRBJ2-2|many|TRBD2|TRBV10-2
TGCGCCAGCAGTGATGACCCTAGCGGGAGAGGCGGGGAGCTGTTTTTT
CASSDDPSGRGGELFF
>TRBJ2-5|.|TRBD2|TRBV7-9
TGTGCCAGCAGCTTATGGGGGGGAGGAGAGACCCAGTACTTC
CASSLWGGGETQYF
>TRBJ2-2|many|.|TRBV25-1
TGTGCCAGCAGGGCCAAAGGTGGCGGGGAGCTGTTTTTT
CASRAKGGGELFF
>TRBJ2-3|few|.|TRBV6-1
TGTGCCAGCAGGGTCTCCGTAACTATGATCACAGATACGCAGTATTTT
CASRVSVTMITDTQYF
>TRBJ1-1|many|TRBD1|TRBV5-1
TGCGCCAGCAGCCCCCTGGGACAGGGGGGAAGAAACACTGAAGCTTTCTTT
CASSPLGQGGRNTEAFF
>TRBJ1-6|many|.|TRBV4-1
TGCGCCAGCAGCCAAGGAAAACATAATTCACCCCTCCACTTT
CASSQGKHNSPLHF
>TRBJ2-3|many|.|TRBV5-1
TGCGCCAGCAGCTTGGACAGGCCCAGCACAGATACGCAGTATTTT
CASSLDRPSTDTQYF
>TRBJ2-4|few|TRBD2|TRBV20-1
TGCAGTGCTAGAGAGTCGGCTAGCGGGAGGGCCAAAAACATTCAGTACTTC
CSARESASGRAKNIQYF
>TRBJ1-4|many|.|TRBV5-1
TGCGCCAGCAGCTTGGGAGGCGGCGCTAGAATGACTAATGAAAAACTGTTTTTT
CASSLGGGARMTNEKLFF
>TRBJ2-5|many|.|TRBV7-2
TGTGCCAGCAGCCCTGGCGGGGATACGAAGACCCAGTACTTC
CASSPGGDTKTQYF
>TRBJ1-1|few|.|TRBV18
TGTGCCAGCTCAGCAGGGCTGAACACTGAAGCTTTCTTT
CASSAGLNTEAFF
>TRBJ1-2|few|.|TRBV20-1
TGCAGTGCTCTCAGCGGAGAGGCCTATGGCTACACCTTC
CSALSGEAYGYTF
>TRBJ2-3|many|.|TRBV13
TGTGCCAGCAGTAGGGGAACGAAGATCACAGATACGCAGTATTTT
CASSRGTKITDTQYF
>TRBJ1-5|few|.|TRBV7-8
TGTGCCAGCAGCCCGATGGGCGGAAAACAGCCCCAGCATTTT
CASSPMGGKQPQHF
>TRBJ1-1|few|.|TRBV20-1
TGCAGTGCTAGGTCTAGCAGGGGATCGGGGGCTTTCTTT
CSARSSRGSGAFF
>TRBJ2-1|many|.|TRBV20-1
TGCAGTGCTACCAGGGTATCCTACAATGAGCAGTTCTTC
CSATRVSYNEQFF
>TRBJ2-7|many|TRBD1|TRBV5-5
TGTGCCAGCAGCCGGAGGGGGGACAGGGACTACGAGCAGTACTTC
CASSRRGDRDYEQYF
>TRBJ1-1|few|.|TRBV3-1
TGTGCCAGCAGCCAAGCCGGATCGAACACTGAAGCTTTCTTT
CASSQAGSNTEAFF
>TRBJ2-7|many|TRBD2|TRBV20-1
TGCAGGACGACTAGCGGGAGTGAGCAGTACTTC
CRTTSGSEQYF
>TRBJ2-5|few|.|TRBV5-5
TGTGCCAGCAGCAGGGGACACCTCCAAGAGACCCAGTACTTC
CASSRGHLQETQYF
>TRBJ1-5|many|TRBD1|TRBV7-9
TGTGCCAGCAGCCCCCGTCCCTCGGGACAGGGTAGCAATCAGCCCCAGCATTTT
CASSPRPSGQGSNQPQHF
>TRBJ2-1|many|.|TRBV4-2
TGTGCCAGCAGCCTGGCGGGGCTTCACAATGAGCAGTTCTTC
CASSLAGLHNEQFF
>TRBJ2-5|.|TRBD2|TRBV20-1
TGCAGTGTTTCCCGGGGGGAAAGTGAGACCCAGTACTTC
CSVSRGESETQYF
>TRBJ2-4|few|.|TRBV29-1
TGCAGCGCTGTAAGGGGGGTCGGCAAAAACATTCAGTACTTC
CSAVRGVGKNIQYF
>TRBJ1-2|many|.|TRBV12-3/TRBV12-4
TGTGCCAGCAGTTTAAGGGTGATGGGATACAGGGACTTAAGCTACACCTTC
CASSLRVMGYRDLSYTF
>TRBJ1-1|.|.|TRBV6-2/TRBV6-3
TGTGCCAGCAGACGACGACAGGTTCCTGAAGCTTTCTTT
CASRRRQVPEAFF
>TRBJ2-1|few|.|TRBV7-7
TGTGCTAGCAGCTCAACGCTAGGAGCAAGTGAGCAGTTCTTC
CASSSTLGASEQFF
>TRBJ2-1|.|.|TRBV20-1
TGCAGTGCTAGGGAGACTACTTACAATGAGCAGTTCTTC
CSARETTYNEQFF
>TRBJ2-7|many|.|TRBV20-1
TGCAGTGCTCCTAAGGGGGGGACCACCTCCGAGCAGTACTTC
CSAPKGGTTSEQYF
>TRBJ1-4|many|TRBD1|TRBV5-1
TGCGCCAGCAGAAAGGGGACAGAGGCAACTAATGAAAAACTGTTTTTT
CASRKGTEATNEKLFF
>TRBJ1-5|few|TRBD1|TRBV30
TGTGCCTGGAGTACAGGGGGGATGCAGCCCCAGCATTTT
CAWSTGGMQPQHF
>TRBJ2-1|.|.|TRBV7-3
TGTGCCAGCAGCTCCCAGGTGGGGGACACCGAGCAGTTCTTC
CASSSQVGDTEQFF
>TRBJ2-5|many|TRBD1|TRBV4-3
TGCGCCAGCAGCCAAGATTACCCCCGGGGGACAGGGGGCGGGACCCAGTACTTC
CASSQDYPRGTGGGTQYF
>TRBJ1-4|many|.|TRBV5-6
TGTGCCAGCAGCTTGGGGATTATATATGAAAAACTGTTTTTT
CASSLGIIYEKLFF
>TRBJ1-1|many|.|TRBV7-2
TGTGCCAGCAACCTCTTGGGAGGGTTAACTGAAGCTTTCTTT
CASNLLGGLTEAFF
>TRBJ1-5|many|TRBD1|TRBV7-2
TGTGCCAGCAGCCTTCGACAGGGTGGTCAGCCCCAGCATTTT
CASSLRQGGQPQHF
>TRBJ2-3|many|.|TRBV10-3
TGTGCCATCACGGCCGATAGGGGGGGCACAGATACGCAGTATTTT
CAITADRGGTDTQYF
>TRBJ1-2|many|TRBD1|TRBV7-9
TGTGCCAGCAGACCATCGGACAGGGGGCGGAGTGGCTACACCTTC
CASRPSDRGRSGYTF
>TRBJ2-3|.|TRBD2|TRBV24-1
TGTGCCACCAGTGAGGGCAGCGGGGGGAGCACAGATACGCAGTATTTT
CATSEGSGGSTDTQYF
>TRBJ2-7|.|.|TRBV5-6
TGTGCCAGCAGACCCGGGCTCGTCGGGGGGCCAAGCTCCTACGAGCAGTACTTC
CASRPGLVGGPSSYEQYF
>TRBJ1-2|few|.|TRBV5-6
TGTGCCAGCAGCTTGCGAGGGCACCCCTATGGCTACACCTTC
CASSLRGHPYGYTF
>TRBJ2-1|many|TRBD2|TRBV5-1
TGCGCCAGCAGCCTGGGACTAGCGGTTGTTCAAGAAGCCCAGATCTTC
CASSLGLAVVQEAQIF
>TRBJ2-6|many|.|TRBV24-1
TGTGCCACCAGTCTAGGCGGACAGTATTCTGGGGCCAACGTCCTGACTTTC
CATSLGGQYSGANVLTF
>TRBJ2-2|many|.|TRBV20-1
TGCAGTGCTAAGGGGGATCTGAACACCGGGGAGCTGTTTTTT
CSAKGDLNTGELFF
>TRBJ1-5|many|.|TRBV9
TGTGCCAGCAGCGTAGAAGGTCGTCCGAATCAGCCCCAGCATTTT
CASSVEGRPNQPQHF
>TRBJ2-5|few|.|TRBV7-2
TGTGCCAGCAGTTTTAGTTCTGGCAGACGAGAGACCCAGTACTTC
CASSFSSGRRETQYF
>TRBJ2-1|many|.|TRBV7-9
TGTGCCAGCAGCCTTCCCTCGCACAATGAGCAGTTCTTC
CASSLPSHNEQFF
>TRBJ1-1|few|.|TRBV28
TGTGCCAGCATCGAAGGGGGTTCACGGAACACTGAAGCTTTCTTT
CASIEGGSRNTEAFF
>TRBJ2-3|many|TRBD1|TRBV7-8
TGTGCCAGCAGCCCGCGGACAGGGGGCGGCGATACGCAGTATTTT
CASSPRTGGGDTQYF